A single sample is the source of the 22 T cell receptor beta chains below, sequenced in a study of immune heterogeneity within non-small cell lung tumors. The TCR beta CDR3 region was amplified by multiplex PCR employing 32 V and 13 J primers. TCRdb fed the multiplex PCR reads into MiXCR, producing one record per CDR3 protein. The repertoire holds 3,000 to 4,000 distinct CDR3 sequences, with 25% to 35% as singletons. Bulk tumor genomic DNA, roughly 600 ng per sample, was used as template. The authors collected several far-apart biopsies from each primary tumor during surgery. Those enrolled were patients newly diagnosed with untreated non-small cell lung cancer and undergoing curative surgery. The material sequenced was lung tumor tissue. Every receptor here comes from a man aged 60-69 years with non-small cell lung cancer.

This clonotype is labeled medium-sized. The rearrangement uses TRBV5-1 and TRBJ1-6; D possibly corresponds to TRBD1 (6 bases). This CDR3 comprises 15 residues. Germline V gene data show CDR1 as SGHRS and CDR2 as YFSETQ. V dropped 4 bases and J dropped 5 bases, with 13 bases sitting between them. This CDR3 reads CASSGGQPHNSPLHF. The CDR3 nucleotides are TGCGCCAGCAGCGGGGGACAACCCCATAATTCACCCCTCCACTTT.

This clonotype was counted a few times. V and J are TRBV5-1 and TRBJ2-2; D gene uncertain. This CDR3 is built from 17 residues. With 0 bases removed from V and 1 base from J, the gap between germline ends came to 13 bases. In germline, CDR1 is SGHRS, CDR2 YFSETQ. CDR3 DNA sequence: TGCGCCAGCAGCTTGGCCTTAGGGTTCAGGAACACCGGGGAGCTGTTTTTT. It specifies CASSLALGFRNTGELFF.

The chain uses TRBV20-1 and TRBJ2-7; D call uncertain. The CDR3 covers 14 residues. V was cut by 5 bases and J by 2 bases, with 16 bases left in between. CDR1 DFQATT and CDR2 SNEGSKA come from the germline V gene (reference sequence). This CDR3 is CSAAPVVDPYEQYF. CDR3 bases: TGCAGTGCTGCCCCCGTGGTAGATCCCTACGAGCAGTACTTC.

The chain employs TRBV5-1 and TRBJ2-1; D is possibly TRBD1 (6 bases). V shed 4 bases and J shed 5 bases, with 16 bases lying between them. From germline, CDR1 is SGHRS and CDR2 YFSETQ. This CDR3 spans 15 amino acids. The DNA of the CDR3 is TGCGCCAGCAGCAGAGAAGGGGGACGCGACAATGAGCAGTTCTTC. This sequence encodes CASSREGGRDNEQFF.

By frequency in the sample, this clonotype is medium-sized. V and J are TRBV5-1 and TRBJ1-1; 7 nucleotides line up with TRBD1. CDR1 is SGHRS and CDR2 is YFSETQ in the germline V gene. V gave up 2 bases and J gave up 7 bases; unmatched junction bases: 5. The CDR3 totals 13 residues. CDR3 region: CASSFTGDGEAFF. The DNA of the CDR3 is TGCGCCAGCAGCTTTACAGGGGACGGTGAAGCTTTCTTT.

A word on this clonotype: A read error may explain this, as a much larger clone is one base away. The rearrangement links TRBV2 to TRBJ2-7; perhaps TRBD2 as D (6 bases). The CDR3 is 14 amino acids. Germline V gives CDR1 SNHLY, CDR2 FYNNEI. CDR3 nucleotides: TGTGTCAGCAGCCCGGAGGGGAATTCCTACGAGCAGTACTTC. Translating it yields CVSSPEGNSYEQYF.

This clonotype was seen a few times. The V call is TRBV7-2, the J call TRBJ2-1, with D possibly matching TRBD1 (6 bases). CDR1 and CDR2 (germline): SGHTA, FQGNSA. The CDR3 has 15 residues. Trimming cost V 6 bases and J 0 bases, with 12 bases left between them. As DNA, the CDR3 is TGTGCCAGCAGAAATCAGGGGTTCTCCTACAATGAGCAGTTCTTC. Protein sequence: CASRNQGFSYNEQFF.

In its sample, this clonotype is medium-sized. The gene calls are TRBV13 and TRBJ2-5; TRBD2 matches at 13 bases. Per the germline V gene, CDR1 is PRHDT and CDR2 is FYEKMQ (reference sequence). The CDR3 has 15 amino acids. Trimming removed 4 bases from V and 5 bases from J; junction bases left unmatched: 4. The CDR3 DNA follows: TGTGCCAGCAGCTCCGGACTAGCGGGAGCGGAGACCCAGTACTTC. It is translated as CASSSGLAGAETQYF.

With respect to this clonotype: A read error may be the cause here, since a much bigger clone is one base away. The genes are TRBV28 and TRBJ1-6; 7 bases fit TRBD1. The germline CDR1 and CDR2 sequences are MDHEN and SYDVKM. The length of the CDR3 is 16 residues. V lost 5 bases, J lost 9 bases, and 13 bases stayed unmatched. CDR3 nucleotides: TGTGCCAGCAGTGCCGGAGGACAGGTTGTCATTTCACCCCTCCACTTT. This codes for CASSAGGQVVISPLHF. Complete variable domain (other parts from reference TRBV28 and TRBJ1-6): DVKVTQSSRYLVKRTGEKVFLECVQDMDHENMFWYRQDPGLGLRLIYFSYDVKMKEKGDIPEGYSVSREKKERFSLILESASTNQTSMYLCASSAGGQVVISPLHFGNGTRLTVT.

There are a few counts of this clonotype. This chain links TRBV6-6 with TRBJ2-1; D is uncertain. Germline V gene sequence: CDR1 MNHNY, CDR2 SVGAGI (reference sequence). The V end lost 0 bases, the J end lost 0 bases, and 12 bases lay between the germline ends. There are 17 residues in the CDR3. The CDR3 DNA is TGTGCCAGCAGTTACTCGAAGGGCTTAAGCTCCTACAATGAGCAGTTCTTC. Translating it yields CASSYSKGLSSYNEQFF.

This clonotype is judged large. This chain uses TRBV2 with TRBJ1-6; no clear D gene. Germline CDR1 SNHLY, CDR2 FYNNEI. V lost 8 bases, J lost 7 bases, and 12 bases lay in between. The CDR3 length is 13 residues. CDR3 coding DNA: TGTGCCAGCCTGGGATATTTGAATTCACCCCTCCACTTT. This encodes CASLGYLNSPLHF.

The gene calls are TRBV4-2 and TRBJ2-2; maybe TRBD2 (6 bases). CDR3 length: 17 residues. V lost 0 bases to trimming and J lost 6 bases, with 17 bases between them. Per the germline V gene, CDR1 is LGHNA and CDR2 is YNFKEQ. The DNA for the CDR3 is TGTGCCAGCAGCCAAGATCAAACCCCGGGGGTACCCGGGGAGCTGTTTTTT. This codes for CASSQDQTPGVPGELFF.

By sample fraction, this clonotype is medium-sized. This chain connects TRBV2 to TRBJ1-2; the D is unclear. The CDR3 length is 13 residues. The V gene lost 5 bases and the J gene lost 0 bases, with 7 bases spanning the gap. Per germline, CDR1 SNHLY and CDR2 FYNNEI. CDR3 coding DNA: TGTGCCAGCAGTCCCCACCCTAACTATGGCTACACCTTC. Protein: CASSPHPNYGYTF.

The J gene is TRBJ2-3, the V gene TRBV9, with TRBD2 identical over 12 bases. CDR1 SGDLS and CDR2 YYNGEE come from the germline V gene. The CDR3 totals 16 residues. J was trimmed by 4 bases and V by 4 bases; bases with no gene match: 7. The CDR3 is CASSPRLAGVADTQYF. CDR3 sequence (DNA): TGTGCCAGCAGCCCTAGACTAGCGGGAGTGGCAGATACGCAGTATTTT.

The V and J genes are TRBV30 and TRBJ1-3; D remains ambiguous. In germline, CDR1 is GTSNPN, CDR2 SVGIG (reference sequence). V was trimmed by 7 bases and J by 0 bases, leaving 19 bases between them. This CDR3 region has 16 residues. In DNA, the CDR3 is TGTGCCTCCATGACGAGCGGGGAGCCCTCTGGAAACACCATATATTTT. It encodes CASMTSGEPSGNTIYF. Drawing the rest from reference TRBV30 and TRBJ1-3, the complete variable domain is SQTIHQWPATLVQPVGSPLSLECTVEGTSNPNLYWYRQAAGRGLQLLFYSVGIGQISSEVPQNLSASRPQDRQFILSSKKLLLSDSGFYLCASMTSGEPSGNTIYFGEGSWLTVV.

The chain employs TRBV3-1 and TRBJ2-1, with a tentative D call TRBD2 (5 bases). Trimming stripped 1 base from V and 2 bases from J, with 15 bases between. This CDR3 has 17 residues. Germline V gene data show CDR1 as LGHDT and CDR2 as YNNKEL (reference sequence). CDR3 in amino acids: CASSQGFSASTYNEQFF. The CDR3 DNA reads TGTGCCAGCAGCCAAGGGTTTAGCGCGTCTACCTACAATGAGCAGTTCTTC.

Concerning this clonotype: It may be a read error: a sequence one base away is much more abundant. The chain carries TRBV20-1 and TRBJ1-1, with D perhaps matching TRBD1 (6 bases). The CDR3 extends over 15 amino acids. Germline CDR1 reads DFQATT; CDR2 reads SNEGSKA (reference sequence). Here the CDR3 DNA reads TGCAGTGCTAGAGATCACGGGGGCGCGCGTATGGGCGCTTTGTTT. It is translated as CSARDHGGARMGALF.

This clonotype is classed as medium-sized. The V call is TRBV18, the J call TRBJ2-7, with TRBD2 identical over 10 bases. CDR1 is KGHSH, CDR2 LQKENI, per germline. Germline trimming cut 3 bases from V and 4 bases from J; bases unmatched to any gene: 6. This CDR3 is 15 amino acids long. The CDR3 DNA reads TGTGCCAGCTCACCTGGGACTAGCGAGCTGTACGAGCAGTACTTC. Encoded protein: CASSPGTSELYEQYF.

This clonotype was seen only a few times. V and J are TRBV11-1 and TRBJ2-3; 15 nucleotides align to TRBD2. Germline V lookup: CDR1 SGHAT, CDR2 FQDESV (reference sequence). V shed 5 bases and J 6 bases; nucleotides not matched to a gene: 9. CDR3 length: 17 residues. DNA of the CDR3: TGTGCCAGCAGCCCCCACTGGGGGACTAGCGGGAGGGATACGCAGTATTTT. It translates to CASSPHWGTSGRDTQYF.

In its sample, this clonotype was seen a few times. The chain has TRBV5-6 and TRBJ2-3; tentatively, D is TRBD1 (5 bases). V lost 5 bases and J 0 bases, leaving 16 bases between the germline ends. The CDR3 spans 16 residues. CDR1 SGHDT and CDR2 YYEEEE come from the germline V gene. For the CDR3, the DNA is TGTGCCAGCAGTTTCAGAACAGGAACTAGCACAGATACGCAGTATTTT. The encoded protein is CASSFRTGTSTDTQYF.

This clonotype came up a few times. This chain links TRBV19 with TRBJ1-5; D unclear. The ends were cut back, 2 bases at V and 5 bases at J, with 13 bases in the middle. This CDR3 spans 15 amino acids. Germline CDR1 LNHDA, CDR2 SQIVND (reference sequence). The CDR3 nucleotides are TGTGCCAGTAGTATATATCCATTAAGGGATCAGCCCCAGCATTTT. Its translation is CASSIYPLRDQPQHF.

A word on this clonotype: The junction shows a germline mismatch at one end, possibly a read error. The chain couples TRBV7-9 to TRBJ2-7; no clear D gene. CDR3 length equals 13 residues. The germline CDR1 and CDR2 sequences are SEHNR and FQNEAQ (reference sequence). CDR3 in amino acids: CANSLDGFYEQYF. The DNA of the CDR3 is TGTGCCAACAGCTTGGACGGATTCTACGAGCAGTACTTC.